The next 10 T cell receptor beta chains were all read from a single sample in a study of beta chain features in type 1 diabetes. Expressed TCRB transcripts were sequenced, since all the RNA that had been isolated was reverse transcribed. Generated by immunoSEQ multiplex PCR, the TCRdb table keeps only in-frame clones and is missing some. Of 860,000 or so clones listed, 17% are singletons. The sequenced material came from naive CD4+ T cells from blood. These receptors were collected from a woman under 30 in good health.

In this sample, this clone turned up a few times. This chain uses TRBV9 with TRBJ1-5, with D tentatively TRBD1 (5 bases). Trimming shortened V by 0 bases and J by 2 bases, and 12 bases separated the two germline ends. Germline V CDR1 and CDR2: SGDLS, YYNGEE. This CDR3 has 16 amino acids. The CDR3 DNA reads TGTGCCAGCAGCGTAGACCCAGGGTACGGCAATCAGCCCCAGCATTTT. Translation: CASSVDPGYGNQPQHF.

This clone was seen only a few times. CDR3 protein: CASSHRGYGDEAFF. The CDR3 coding sequence is TGTGCCAGCAGTCACAGGGGGTACGGTGATGAAGCTTTCTTT. The chain employs TRBV27 and TRBJ1-1; 8 bases fit TRBD1. The CDR3 has 14 residues. The germline gives CDR1 MNHEY, CDR2 SMNVEV (reference sequence). Trimming cost V 5 bases and J 7 bases; bases outside gene matches: 9.

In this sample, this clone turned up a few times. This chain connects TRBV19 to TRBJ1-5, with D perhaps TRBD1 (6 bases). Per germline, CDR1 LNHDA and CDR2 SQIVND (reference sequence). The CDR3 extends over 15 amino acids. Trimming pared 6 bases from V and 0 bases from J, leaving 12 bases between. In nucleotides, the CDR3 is TGTGCCAGTAGCGGGGGACAACTTAGCAATCAGCCCCAGCATTTT. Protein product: CASSGGQLSNQPQHF.

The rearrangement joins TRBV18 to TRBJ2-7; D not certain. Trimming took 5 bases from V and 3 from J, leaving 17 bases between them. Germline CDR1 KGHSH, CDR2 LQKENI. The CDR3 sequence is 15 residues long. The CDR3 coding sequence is TGTGCCAGCTCAGCTATAACGGTGGGATTCTACGAGCAGTACTTC. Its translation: CASSAITVGFYEQYF.

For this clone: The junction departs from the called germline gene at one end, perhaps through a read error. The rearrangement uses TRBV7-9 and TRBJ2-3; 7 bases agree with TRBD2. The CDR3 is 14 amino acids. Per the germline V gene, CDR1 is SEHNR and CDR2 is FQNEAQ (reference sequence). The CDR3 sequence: CASSIAGGTDTQYF. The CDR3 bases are TGTGCCAGCAGCATAGCGGGCGGCACAGATACGCAGTATTTT.

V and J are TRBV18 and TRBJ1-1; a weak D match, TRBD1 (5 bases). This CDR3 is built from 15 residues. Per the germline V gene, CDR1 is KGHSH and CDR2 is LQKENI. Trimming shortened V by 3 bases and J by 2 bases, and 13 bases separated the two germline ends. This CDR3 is CASSPGVVPNTEAFF. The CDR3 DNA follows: TGTGCCAGCTCACCGGGGGTCGTACCCAACACTGAAGCTTTCTTT.

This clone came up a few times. The chain's CDR3 is CASSWTVSYEQYF. DNA for the CDR3: TGTGCCAGCAGCTGGACAGTTTCCTACGAGCAGTACTTC. V usage is TRBV7-9 and J usage is TRBJ2-7, with a weak D call TRBD1 (6 bases). Trimming pared 4 bases from V and 1 base from J, leaving 8 bases between. The CDR3 runs 13 residues. CDR1 SEHNR and CDR2 FQNEAQ come from the germline V gene (reference sequence).

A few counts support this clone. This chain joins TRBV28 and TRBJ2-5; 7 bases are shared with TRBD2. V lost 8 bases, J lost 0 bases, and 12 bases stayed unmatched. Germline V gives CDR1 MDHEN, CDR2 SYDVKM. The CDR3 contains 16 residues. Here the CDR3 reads CASGRDGRIYQETQYF. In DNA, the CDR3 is TGTGCCAGCGGGAGGGACGGGAGGATTTACCAAGAGACCCAGTACTTC. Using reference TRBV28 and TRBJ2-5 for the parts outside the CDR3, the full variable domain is DVKVTQSSRYLVKRTGEKVFLECVQDMDHENMFWYRQDPGLGLRLIYFSYDVKMKEKGDIPEGYSVSREKKERFSLILESASTNQTSMYLCASGRDGRIYQETQYFGPGTRLLVL.

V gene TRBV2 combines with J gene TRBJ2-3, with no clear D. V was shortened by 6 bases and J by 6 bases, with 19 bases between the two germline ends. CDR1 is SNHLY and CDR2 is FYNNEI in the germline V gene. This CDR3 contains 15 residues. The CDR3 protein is CASRVDRNLGDTQYF. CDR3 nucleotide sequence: TGTGCCAGCAGAGTGGACCGGAACCTGGGGGATACGCAGTATTTT.

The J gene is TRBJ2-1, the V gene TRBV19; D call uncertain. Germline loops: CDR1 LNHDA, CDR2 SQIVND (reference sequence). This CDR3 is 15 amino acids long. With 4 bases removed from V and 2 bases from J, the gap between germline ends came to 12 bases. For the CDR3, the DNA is TGTGCCAGTAGTACTCCGCCGGGTACCTACAATGAGCAGTTCTTC. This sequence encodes CASSTPPGTYNEQFF.